This T cell receptor beta chain was identified during a study of blood T cell repertoires in COVID-19. About the study: Nucleic acid was either cDNA or gDNA, and it came from T cells, B-cell-depleted T cells, or PBMCs.

Trimming left V 0 bases short and J 6 bases short, with 11 bases between. This CDR3 spans 14 amino acids. Germline V CDR1 and CDR2: MNHNS, SASEGT. TCRdb keeps only in-frame clones here, not all; method: immunoSEQ multiplex PCR. The table records approximately 150,000 clones, around 74% of them present only once. Sequenced sample: peripheral blood. This receptor was obtained from a woman aged 55-70 years with COVID-19, enrolled during active disease. V gene TRBV6-1 combines with J gene TRBJ1-2; D uncertain. CDR3 loop: CASSEAGGRDGYTF. CDR3 coding DNA: TGTGCCAGCAGTGAAGCAGGCGGGAGGGATGGCTACACCTTC.